What follows describes a single TCR beta chain. Its specific antigen is unknown. No base-level quality is on record; no much larger clone is a single base apart. Separate from the approximately 700-subject first cohort, the validation cohort of 95 to 150 subjects was the group to which the donors belonged. The library relied on the immunoSEQ multiplex PCR assay. The study's processing was this. To diagnose cytomegalovirus status from the catalog of TCR beta chain sequences, a statistical classification framework was built. TCRdb retrieved this table from immuneACCESS and kept in-frame rearrangements only. Not all clones are present; in checked studies, unresolved V genes account for under half, and no reason is known for the remainder. That table supplies the V and J calls and clone size; D and trimming were determined from the DNA. For this sample the table gives fewer than 300,000 clones, of which more than 75% were detected only once. Clones ranked in the top ten supply around 0.9% of the sample.

The data originate from a study of cytomegalovirus exposure and HLA in healthy donors (dated by TCRdb to the late 2010s). Describing the broader study: The 700 or so repertoires of the first cohort and the 110 or so validation repertoires were produced on the same platform, according to a later analysis. The study was designed to test whether signatures of past pathogen exposure could be identified by cataloging public T cell receptors. A separate validation cohort of approximately 120 different subjects was used in addition to the approximately 700-subject first cohort. To predict cytomegalovirus infection status, the study combined high-throughput TCR immunosequencing, statistical association of individual TCRs with disease status, and machine learning. Beyond this particular receptor, the publication reports: A later analysis found that TCRs clustered in the first cohort also tended to co-occur in the 120 validation repertoires, with approximately 95% of cluster scores above 0. Most TCR sequences were observed very rarely across donors, whereas some public TCRs were present in many individuals. All 120 or so repertoires were used to score co-occurrence in the validation cohort in a later analysis, because that analysis had no HLA typing for the cohort. In vitro tests confirmed that a few of the cytomegalovirus-associated TCR beta chains recognize cytomegalovirus antigens. The classifier was reported to diagnose cytomegalovirus status with high specificity and sensitivity in both the original and validation cohorts. The authors suggested that the approach could potentially be generalized to other disease states and immunological phenotypes. In the study, approximately 160 TCR beta chains were listed as associated with cytomegalovirus.

The CDR3 numbers 14 residues from cysteine through phenylalanine. CDR3 DNA is the only sequence kept; it has 42 bases, read in frame from the first base. Germline trimming amounts to 4 bases on V and 8 bases on J, with 7 as the count of junction bases outside the gene matches. The germline V gene (reference sequence) provides CDR1 SEHNR and CDR2 FQNEAQ. The source is a woman between 18 and 29 years old in good health and CMV-seronegative. Sequences were obtained from PBMCs. Here the chain combines TRBV7-9 and TRBJ1-2; 10 bases in the middle match TRBD1. The nucleotide sequence reads as follows: TGTGCCAGCAGCTCGGGACAGGGGATGTCCGGCTACACCTTC. Its protein product is CASSSGQGMSGYTF.